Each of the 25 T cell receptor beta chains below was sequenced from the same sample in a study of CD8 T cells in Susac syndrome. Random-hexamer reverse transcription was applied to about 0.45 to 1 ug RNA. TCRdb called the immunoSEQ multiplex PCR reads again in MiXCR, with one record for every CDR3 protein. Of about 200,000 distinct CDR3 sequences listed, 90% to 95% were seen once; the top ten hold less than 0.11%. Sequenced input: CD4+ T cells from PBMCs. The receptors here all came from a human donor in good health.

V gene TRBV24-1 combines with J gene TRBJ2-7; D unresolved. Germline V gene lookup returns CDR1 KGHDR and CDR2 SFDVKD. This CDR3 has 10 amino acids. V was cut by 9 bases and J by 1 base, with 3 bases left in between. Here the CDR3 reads CATGSYEQYV. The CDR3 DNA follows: TGTGCCACCGGATCCTACGAGCAGTACGTC.

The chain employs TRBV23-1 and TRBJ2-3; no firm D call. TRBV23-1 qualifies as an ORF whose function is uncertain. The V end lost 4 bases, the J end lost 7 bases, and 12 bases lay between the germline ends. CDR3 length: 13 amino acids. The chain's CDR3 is CASSRPSRHTQYF. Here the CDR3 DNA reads TGCGCCAGCAGTCGCCCCTCTCGGCATACGCAGTATTTT.

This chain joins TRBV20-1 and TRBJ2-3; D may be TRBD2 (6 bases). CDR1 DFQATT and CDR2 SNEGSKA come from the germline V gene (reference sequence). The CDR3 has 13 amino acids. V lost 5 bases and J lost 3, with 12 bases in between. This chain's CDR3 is CSALGGATDTQYF. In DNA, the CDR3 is TGCAGTGCTCTGGGGGGTGCTACAGATACGCAGTATTTT.

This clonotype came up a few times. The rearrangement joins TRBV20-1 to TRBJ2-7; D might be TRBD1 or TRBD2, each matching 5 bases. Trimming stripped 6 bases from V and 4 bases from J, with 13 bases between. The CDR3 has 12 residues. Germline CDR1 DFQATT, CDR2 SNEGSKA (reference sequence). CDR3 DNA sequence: TGCAGTGCGACCGGGACGGGATACGAGCAGTACTTC. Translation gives CSATGTGYEQYF.

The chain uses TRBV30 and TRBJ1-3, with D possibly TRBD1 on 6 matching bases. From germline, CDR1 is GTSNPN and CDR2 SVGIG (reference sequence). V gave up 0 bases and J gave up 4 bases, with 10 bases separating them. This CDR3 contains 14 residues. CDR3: CAWSVRGHGNTIYF. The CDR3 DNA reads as TGTGCCTGGAGTGTACGGGGGCACGGAAACACCATATATTTT.

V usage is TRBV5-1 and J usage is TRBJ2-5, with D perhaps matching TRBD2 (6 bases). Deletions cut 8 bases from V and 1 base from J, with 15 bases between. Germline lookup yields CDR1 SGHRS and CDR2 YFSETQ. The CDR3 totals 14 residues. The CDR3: CASKGGASQETQYF. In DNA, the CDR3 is TGCGCCAGTAAGGGAGGAGCGTCCCAAGAGACCCAGTACTTC.

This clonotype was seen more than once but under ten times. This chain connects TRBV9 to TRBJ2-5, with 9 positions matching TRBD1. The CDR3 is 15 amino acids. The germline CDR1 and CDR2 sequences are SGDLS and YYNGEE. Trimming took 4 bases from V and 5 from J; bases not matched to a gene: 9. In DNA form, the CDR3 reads TGTGCCAGCAGCTTGGCCGGGACAGGGCAGGAGACCCAGTACTTC. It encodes CASSLAGTGQETQYF.

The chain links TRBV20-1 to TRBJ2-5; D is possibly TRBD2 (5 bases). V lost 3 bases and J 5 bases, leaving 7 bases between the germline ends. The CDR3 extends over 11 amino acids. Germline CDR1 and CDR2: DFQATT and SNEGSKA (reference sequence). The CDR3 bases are TGCAGTGCTAGTCAGCGGGAGACCCAGTACTTC. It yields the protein CSASQRETQYF.

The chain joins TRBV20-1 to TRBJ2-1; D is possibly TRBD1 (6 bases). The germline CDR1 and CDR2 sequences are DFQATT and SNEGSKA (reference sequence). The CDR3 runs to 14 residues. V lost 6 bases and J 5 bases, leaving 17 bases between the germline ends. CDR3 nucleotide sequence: TGCAGTGCGGCGACACAGGGATTAGACAATGAGCAGTTCTTC. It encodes CSAATQGLDNEQFF.

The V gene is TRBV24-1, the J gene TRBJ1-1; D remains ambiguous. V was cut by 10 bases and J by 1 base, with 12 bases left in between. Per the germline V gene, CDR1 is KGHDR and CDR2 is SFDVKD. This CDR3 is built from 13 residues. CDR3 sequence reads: CATRDGRNTEAFF. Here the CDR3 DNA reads TGTGCCACGAGAGATGGGAGGAACACTGAAGCTTTCTTT.

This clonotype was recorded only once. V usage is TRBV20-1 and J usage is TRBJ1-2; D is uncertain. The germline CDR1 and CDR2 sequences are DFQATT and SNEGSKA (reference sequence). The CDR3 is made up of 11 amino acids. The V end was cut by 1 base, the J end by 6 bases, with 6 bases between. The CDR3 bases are TGCAGTGCTAGAGGAGGGAATGGCTACACCTTC. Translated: CSARGGNGYTF.

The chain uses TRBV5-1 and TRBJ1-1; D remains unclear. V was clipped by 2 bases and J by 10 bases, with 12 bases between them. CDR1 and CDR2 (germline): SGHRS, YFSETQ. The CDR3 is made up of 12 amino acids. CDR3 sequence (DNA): TGCGCCAGCAGCTTAGAATCGGGAGTAGCTTTCTTT. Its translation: CASSLESGVAFF. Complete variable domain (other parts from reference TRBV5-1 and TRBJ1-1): KAGVTQTPRYLIKTRGQQVTLSCSPISGHRSVSWYQQTPGQGLQFLFEYFSETQRNKGNFPGRFSGRQFSNSRSEMNVSTLELGDSALYLCASSLESGVAFFGQGTRLTVV.

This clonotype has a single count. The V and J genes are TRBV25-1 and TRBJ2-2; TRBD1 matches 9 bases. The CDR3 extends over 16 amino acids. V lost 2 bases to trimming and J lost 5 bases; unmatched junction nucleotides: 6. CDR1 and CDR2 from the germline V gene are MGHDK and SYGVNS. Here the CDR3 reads CASSERGQGRTGELFF. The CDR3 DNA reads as TGTGCCAGCAGTGAACGGGGACAGGGCCGTACCGGGGAGCTGTTTTTT.

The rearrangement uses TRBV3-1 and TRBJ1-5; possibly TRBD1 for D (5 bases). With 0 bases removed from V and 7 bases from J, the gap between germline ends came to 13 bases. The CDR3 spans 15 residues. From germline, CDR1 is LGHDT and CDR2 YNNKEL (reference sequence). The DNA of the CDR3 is TGTGCCAGCAGCCAAGAGCTTGACAGAGGGCAGCCCCAGCATTTT. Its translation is CASSQELDRGQPQHF.

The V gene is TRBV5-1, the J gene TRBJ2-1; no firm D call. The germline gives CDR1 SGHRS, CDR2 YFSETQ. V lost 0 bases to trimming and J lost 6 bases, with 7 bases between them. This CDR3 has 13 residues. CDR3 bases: TGCGCCAGCAGCTTGGTGGCAGCCAATGAGCAGTTCTTC. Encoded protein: CASSLVAANEQFF.

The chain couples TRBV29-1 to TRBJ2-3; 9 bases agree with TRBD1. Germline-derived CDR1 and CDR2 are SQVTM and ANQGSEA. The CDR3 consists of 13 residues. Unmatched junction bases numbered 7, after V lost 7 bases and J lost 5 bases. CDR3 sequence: CSAGDRAGDTQYF. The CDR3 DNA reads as TGCAGCGCGGGGGACAGGGCCGGAGATACGCAGTATTTT.

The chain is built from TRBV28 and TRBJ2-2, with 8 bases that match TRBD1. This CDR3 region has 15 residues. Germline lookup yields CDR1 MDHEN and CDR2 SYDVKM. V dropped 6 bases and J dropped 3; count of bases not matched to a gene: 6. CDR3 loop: CASRTRTGYTGELFF. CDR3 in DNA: TGTGCCAGCAGAACCCGGACAGGGTACACCGGGGAGCTGTTTTTT.

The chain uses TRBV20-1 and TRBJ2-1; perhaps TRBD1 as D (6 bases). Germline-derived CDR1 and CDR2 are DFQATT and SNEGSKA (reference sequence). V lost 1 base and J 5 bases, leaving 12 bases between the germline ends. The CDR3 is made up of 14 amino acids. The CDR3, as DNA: TGCAGTGCTAGAGTAACCGACAGGAACAATGAGCAGTTCTTC. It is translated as CSARVTDRNNEQFF.

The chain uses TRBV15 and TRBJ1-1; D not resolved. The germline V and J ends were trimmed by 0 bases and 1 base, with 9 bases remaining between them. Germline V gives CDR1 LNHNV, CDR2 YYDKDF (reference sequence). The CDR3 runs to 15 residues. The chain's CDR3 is CATSRDRVPNTEAFF. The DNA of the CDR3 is TGTGCCACCAGCAGAGATCGGGTCCCGAACACTGAAGCTTTCTTT.

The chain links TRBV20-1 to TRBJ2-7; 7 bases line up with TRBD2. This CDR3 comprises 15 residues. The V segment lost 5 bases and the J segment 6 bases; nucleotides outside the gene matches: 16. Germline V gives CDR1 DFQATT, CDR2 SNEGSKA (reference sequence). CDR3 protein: CSAAQGAGTASEQYF. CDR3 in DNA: TGCAGTGCTGCCCAGGGAGCGGGGACCGCAAGCGAGCAGTACTTC.

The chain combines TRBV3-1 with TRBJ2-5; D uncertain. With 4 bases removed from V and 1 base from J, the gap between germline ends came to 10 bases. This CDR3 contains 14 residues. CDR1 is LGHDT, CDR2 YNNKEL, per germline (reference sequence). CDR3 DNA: TGTGCCAGCAGCCCCGTAGACCCCCAAGAGACCCAGTACTTC. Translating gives CASSPVDPQETQYF.

The CDR3 DNA sequence: TGCAGCGTTGGCGGGACTCCGGAGCAGTTCTTC. Residues: CSVGGTPEQFF. J is TRBJ2-1 and V is TRBV29-1; D perhaps matches TRBD2 (6 bases). Germline V gene lookup returns CDR1 SQVTM and CDR2 ANQGSEA. Trimming took 4 bases from V and 10 from J, leaving 11 bases between them. The CDR3 consists of 11 residues.

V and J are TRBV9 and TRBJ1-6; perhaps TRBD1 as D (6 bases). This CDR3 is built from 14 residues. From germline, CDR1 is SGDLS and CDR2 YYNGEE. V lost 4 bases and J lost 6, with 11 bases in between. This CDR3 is CASSLGQTNSPLHF. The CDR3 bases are TGTGCCAGCAGCTTAGGACAGACTAATTCACCCCTCCACTTT.

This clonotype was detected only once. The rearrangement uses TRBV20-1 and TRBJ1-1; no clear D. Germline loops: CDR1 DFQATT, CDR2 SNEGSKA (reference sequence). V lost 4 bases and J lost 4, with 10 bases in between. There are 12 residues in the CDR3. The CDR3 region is CSATPWSTEAFF. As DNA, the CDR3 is TGCAGTGCTACCCCTTGGAGCACTGAAGCTTTCTTT.

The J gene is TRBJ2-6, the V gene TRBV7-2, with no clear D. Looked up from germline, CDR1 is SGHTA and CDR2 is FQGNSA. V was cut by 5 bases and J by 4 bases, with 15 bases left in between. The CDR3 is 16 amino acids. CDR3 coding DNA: TGTGCCAGCAGCCGGCTTATGACCTCCGGGGCCAACGTCCTGACTTTC. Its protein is CASSRLMTSGANVLTF.